This T cell receptor beta chain was observed in a study of cytomegalovirus exposure and HLA in healthy donors. Study-wide results and limits: Later on, a genetic analysis was performed. It linked a missense variant in DCLRE1C with V- and J-gene trimming of TCR beta.

The germline V gene encodes CDR1 SEHNR and CDR2 FQNEAQ (reference sequence). This CDR3 has 16 amino acids. The J segment lost 0 bases and the V segment lost 4 bases, leaving 3 bases of the junction unmatched. Comments on this clone: The antigen is unknown.

The PCR contained 60 Vbeta and 13 Jbeta primers. The data were produced by immunoSEQ multiplex PCR, yet TCRdb's version contains in-frame clones alone and is incomplete. Seen here are about 130,000 clones, approximately 78% observed once, and the top ten hold approximately 10%. Sequenced material: PBMCs. The sequence was obtained from a man aged 25 to 40 in good health and CMV-seropositive. This chain links TRBV7-9 with TRBJ2-7; 13 nucleotides align to TRBD2. CDR3 loop: CASSWGTSGDSYEQYF. The CDR3 nucleotides read TGTGCCAGCAGCTGGGGGACTAGCGGGGACTCCTACGAGCAGTACTTC.